What follows is one TCR beta chain and its context. Measured with immunoSEQ multiplex PCR; TCRdb has only the in-frame clones, and not every one. The sample holds over 2 million clones, about nine tenths seen once. The data derive from a study of shared clonotypes between healthy human individuals. Germline-derived CDR1 and CDR2 are SGHRS and YFSETQ. Trimming removed 0 bases at V and 0 bases at J, with 10 bases between. This CDR3 spans 16 amino acids. This clonotype was obtained from a young man in good health. Some clones in this sample may be carry-over from other donors' samples. The chain carries TRBV5-1 and TRBJ2-1; D unresolved. The sequenced sample was naive CD4+ T cells from PBMCs. Indicated subset: CD45RA+ positively selected. CDR3 loop: CASSLGPLVSYNEQFF. The CDR3 bases are TGCGCCAGCAGCTTGGGACCGCTCGTCTCCTACAATGAGCAGTTCTTC.